The 5 T cell receptor beta chains reported below all come from one sample, sequenced in a study of T cells in localized non-small cell lung cancer. The data were produced by immunoSEQ multiplex PCR, yet TCRdb's version contains in-frame clones alone and is incomplete. The sample records 2,000 to 2,500 clones, roughly 22% being singletons. The sequences come from lung tumor tissue, collected before any cancer treatment. The origin of the receptors is a male donor aged 60 or older with stage II lung adenocarcinoma.

This clone was seen a few times. V is TRBV9 and J is TRBJ2-7, with no clear D. Germline V gene lookup returns CDR1 SGDLS and CDR2 YYNGEE. The CDR3 covers 12 residues. V was shortened by 7 bases and J by 2 bases, with 10 bases between the two germline ends. The CDR3 bases are TGTGCCAGCGCAGGCCGGACCTACGAGCAGTACTTC. Residues: CASAGRTYEQYF.

V gene TRBV9 combines with J gene TRBJ1-3, with D uncertain. The CDR3 runs to 14 residues. V shed 7 bases and J shed 0 bases, with 11 bases lying between them. CDR1 is SGDLS and CDR2 is YYNGEE in the germline V gene. Written as DNA, the CDR3 is TGTGCCAGCCCTACGGGCCCCTCTGGAAACACCATATATTTT. Translating gives CASPTGPSGNTIYF.

In its sample, this clone is medium-sized. The V and J genes are TRBV4-1 and TRBJ2-7, with a weak D call TRBD2 (6 bases). Trimming cost V 4 bases and J 4 bases, with 20 bases left between them. This CDR3 is 16 amino acids long. Germline V gene lookup returns CDR1 MGHRA and CDR2 YSYEKL. This CDR3 reads CASSPPPGVGRYEQYF. CDR3 coding DNA: TGCGCCAGCAGCCCCCCGCCGGGGGTTGGAAGGTACGAGCAGTACTTC.

The genes are TRBV9 and TRBJ2-2; 9 nucleotides match TRBD1. Germline lookup yields CDR1 SGDLS and CDR2 YYNGEE. CDR3 length equals 15 residues. The V gene end was trimmed by 3 bases and the J gene end by 5 bases; junction bases not matched to a gene: 5. The CDR3 sequence is CASSARDRVTGELFF. The CDR3 coding sequence is TGTGCCAGCAGCGCCCGGGACAGGGTTACCGGGGAGCTGTTTTTT.

This clone was counted only a few times. The rearrangement uses TRBV6-8 and TRBJ1-2, with D possibly being TRBD1 (5 bases). The CDR3 spans 15 residues. The germline gives CDR1 MNHGY, CDR2 SAAAGT. Trimming took 10 bases from V and 8 from J, leaving 26 bases between them. The CDR3 DNA sequence: TGTGCCATCAGCCCGGGACTCCTTACCCCCTCCGGCTACACCTTC. Amino acids: CAISPGLLTPSGYTF.